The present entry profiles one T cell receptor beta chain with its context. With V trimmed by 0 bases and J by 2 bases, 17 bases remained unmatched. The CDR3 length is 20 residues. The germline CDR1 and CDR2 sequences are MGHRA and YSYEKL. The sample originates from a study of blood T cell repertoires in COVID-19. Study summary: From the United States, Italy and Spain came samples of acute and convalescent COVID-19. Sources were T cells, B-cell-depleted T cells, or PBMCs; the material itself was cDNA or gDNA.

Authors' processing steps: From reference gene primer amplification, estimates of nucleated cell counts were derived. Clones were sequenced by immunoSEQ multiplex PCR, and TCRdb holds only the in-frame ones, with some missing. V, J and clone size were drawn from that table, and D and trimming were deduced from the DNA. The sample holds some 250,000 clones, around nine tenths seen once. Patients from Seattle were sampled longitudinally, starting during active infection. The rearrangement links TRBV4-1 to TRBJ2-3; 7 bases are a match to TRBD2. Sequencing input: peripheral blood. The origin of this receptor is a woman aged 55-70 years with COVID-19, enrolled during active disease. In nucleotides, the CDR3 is TGCGCCAGCAGCCAAGAAGGGAGGGACGGGCGAGCGGGATTCACAGATACGCAGTATTTT. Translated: CASSQEGRDGRAGFTDTQYF.